One sample yielded the 21 T cell receptor beta chains listed below, sequenced in a study of blood T cells in healthy people across ages. A second PCR of about 7 to 11 cycles used a sample-barcoded 5' primer and a J-beta primer mix. TCRdb recomputed calls from the 5' RACE reads with MiXCR, one row per CDR3 protein. Of 1,100,000 or so distinct CDR3 sequences listed, less than 50% were seen once; the top ten hold under 20%. Sequences were obtained from blood. These TCRs come from a woman aged 55-69 years in good health.

This clonotype was detected ten times or more. The chain carries TRBV27 and TRBJ2-7, with D perhaps TRBD1 or TRBD2 (5 bases each). V was clipped by 5 bases and J by 5 bases, with 13 bases between them. The germline gives CDR1 MNHEY, CDR2 SMNVEV (reference sequence). CDR3 length equals 13 residues. CDR3 sequence: CASSVLGVHEQYF. In nucleotides, the CDR3 is TGTGCCAGCAGTGTATTGGGGGTCCACGAGCAGTACTTC.

The chain employs TRBV5-1 and TRBJ2-1; D remains unclear. V gave up 4 bases and J gave up 10 bases, with 12 bases separating them. The CDR3 length is 12 residues. CDR1 and CDR2 (germline): SGHRS, YFSETQ. CDR3 nucleotide sequence: TGCGCCAGCAGCAAGGCCTTGGGAGAGCAGTTCTTC. As protein: CASSKALGEQFF. The full variable domain, completed using reference TRBV5-1 and TRBJ2-1, is KAGVTQTPRYLIKTRGQQVTLSCSPISGHRSVSWYQQTPGQGLQFLFEYFSETQRNKGNFPGRFSGRQFSNSRSEMNVSTLELGDSALYLCASSKALGEQFFGPGTRLTVL.

This clonotype has just one count. This sequence joins TRBV20-1 and TRBJ2-1; 10 positions match TRBD2. J gave up 9 bases and V 3 bases, and 11 bases lay outside the gene matches. From germline, CDR1 is DFQATT and CDR2 SNEGSKA (reference sequence). The CDR3 runs to 15 residues. In DNA form, the CDR3 reads TGCAGTGCTAGCCCCCAGCGGGAGGGCCTTGGTGAGCAGTTCTTC. Translated, it gives CSASPQREGLGEQFF.

A word on this clonotype: One end of the junction varies from germline; a read error may be responsible. The genes are TRBV7-9 and TRBJ2-1, with TRBD1 identical over 9 bases. CDR3 size: 15 residues. Germline CDR1 SEHNR, CDR2 FQNEAQ (reference sequence). The CDR3 protein is CASSSRDRVFKEQIF. Written as DNA, the CDR3 is TGTGCCAGCAGTAGTCGGGACAGGGTTTTCAAAGAGCAGATCTTC.

In DNA, the CDR3 is TGTGCCAGGAGGGGACAGGGCAATCAGCCCCAGCATTTT. Translated: CARRGQGNQPQHF. The chain joins TRBV19 to TRBJ1-5; 8 bases are shared with TRBD1. J was trimmed by 2 bases and V by 9 bases; bases with no gene match: 3. The length of the CDR3 is 13 residues. In germline, CDR1 is LNHDA, CDR2 SQIVND (reference sequence).

This clonotype was detected a few times. The chain combines TRBV11-2 with TRBJ2-7, with D perhaps matching TRBD1 or TRBD2 (5 bases each). The CDR3 is made up of 14 amino acids. Germline V gives CDR1 SGHAT, CDR2 FQNNGV. V shed 3 bases and J shed 3 bases, with 12 bases lying between them. CDR3 DNA: TGTGCCAGCAGCTTCGGGGCATCTTACTACGAGCAGTACTTC. Translation gives CASSFGASYYEQYF.

The V gene is TRBV6-5, the J gene TRBJ2-2; 10 positions match TRBD2. Trimming removed 2 bases from V and 5 bases from J; junction bases left unmatched: 8. This CDR3 is 17 amino acids long. Germline V gives CDR1 MNHEY, CDR2 SVGAGI. Here the CDR3 reads CASSYGAGGPPTGELFF. DNA for the CDR3: TGTGCCAGCAGTTACGGAGCGGGAGGGCCCCCGACCGGGGAGCTGTTTTTT.

The CDR3 region is CSARDGTGKNIQYF. CDR3 nucleotide sequence: TGCAGTGCTAGGGATGGGACAGGGAAAAACATTCAGTACTTC. V gene TRBV20-1 combines with J gene TRBJ2-4; 9 nucleotides line up with TRBD1. Per germline, CDR1 DFQATT and CDR2 SNEGSKA (reference sequence). Trimming took 3 bases from V and 4 from J; bases not matched to a gene: 4. CDR3 length: 14 amino acids.

CDR3 protein: CASSQDWGWIETQYF. The CDR3 coding sequence is TGTGCCAGCAGCCAAGATTGGGGGTGGATAGAGACCCAGTACTTC. The V and J genes are TRBV3-1 and TRBJ2-5; D could derive from TRBD1 or TRBD2 (5 bases each). Between the trimmed V and J ends, which lost 0 bases and 4 bases, there was a span of 12 bases. The CDR3 is 15 amino acids. CDR1 and CDR2 from the germline V gene are LGHDT and YNNKEL (reference sequence).

This clonotype was found many times. The gene calls are TRBV27 and TRBJ2-7; D call uncertain. With 4 bases removed from V and 0 bases from J, the gap between germline ends came to 7 bases. The length of the CDR3 is 13 residues. Per the germline V gene, CDR1 is MNHEY and CDR2 is SMNVEV (reference sequence). The CDR3 is CASSWGPSYEQYF. CDR3 bases: TGTGCCAGCAGTTGGGGTCCCTCCTACGAGCAGTACTTC.

V and J are TRBV5-1 and TRBJ2-7; TRBD2 is a possible D gene (7 bases). This CDR3 has 15 residues. Trimming cost V 1 base and J 2 bases, with 13 bases left between them. Germline loops: CDR1 SGHRS, CDR2 YFSETQ. The chain's CDR3 is CASSLNQRDTYEQYF. CDR3 coding DNA: TGCGCCAGCAGCTTGAATCAGCGGGACACCTACGAGCAGTACTTC.

The V and J genes are TRBV28 and TRBJ2-3; the D gene is possibly TRBD1 (5 bases). The CDR3 loop spans 18 amino acids. The V gene lost 5 bases and the J gene lost 3 bases, with 24 bases spanning the gap. Germline CDR1 MDHEN, CDR2 SYDVKM. In nucleotides, the CDR3 is TGTGCCAGCAGTCTCTACCCCATCCGGGCCTCAGGGACAGATACGCAGTATTTT. It is translated as CASSLYPIRASGTDTQYF.

The rearrangement uses TRBV20-1 and TRBJ2-1; TRBD2 aligns across 7 bases. V trimming: 3 bases; J trimming: 4 bases; junction bases outside the gene matches: 15. From germline, CDR1 is DFQATT and CDR2 SNEGSKA (reference sequence). The CDR3 spans 17 residues. The CDR3 DNA reads as TGCAGTGCTAGTAAGCCGAGGCCCGCTAGCGGTTACAATGAGCAGTTCTTC. Amino acids: CSASKPRPASGYNEQFF.

This clonotype was seen a few times. V and J are TRBV20-1 and TRBJ2-3; D may match TRBD1 or TRBD2 (5 bases each). V was shortened by 3 bases and J by 6 bases, with 13 bases between the two germline ends. Germline V CDR1 and CDR2: DFQATT, SNEGSKA (reference sequence). The CDR3 contains 13 residues. CDR3 residues: CSASLGVVDTQYF. Written as DNA, the CDR3 is TGCAGTGCTAGTCTGGGGGTTGTGGATACGCAGTATTTT.

The V gene is TRBV6-1, the J gene TRBJ1-1; D ambiguous. Germline values: CDR1 MNHNS, CDR2 SASEGT. CDR3 length: 13 amino acids. The V end lost 2 bases, the J end lost 2 bases, and 6 bases lay between the germline ends. CDR3 sequence reads: CASSEFLNTEAFF. CDR3 nucleotide sequence: TGTGCCAGCAGTGAATTCCTTAACACTGAAGCTTTCTTT.

A few counts support this clonotype. The V call is TRBV28, the J call TRBJ1-2, with 7 bases matching TRBD1. The CDR3 length is 13 residues. CDR1 MDHEN and CDR2 SYDVKM come from the germline V gene. V shed 6 bases, J shed 7 bases, and the junction held 8 bases outside the gene matches. CDR3 DNA: TGTGCCAGCAGAGTCGCGACAGGGTCTGGCTACACCTTC. It encodes CASRVATGSGYTF.

This chain links TRBV6-4 with TRBJ1-3; maybe TRBD1 (6 bases). V lost 8 bases and J lost 0, with 8 bases in between. Germline V gene data show CDR1 as MRHNA and CDR2 as SNTAGT. This CDR3 spans 13 amino acids. The CDR3, as DNA: TGTGCCAGCGGACAGCACTCTGGAAACACCATATATTTT. Translating gives CASGQHSGNTIYF.

The rearrangement uses TRBV12-3 or TRBV12-4 and TRBJ2-3; D perhaps matches TRBD2 (5 bases). CDR3 size: 16 residues. V was cut by 3 bases and J by 5 bases, with 18 bases left in between. CDR3 region: CASSFYGGSSGDTQYF. Written as DNA, the CDR3 is TGTGCCAGCAGTTTCTACGGAGGCTCGTCAGGAGATACGCAGTATTTT.

This clonotype was seen ten or more times. An end of the junction differs from the germline gene, which may be a read error. The genes are TRBV4-1 and TRBJ2-7; 9 bases line up with TRBD2. CDR3 length equals 15 residues. From germline, CDR1 is MGHRA and CDR2 YSYEKL. The CDR3 reads CASSQDSGSSYEQYF. CDR3 DNA sequence: TGTGCCAGCAGCCAAGATAGCGGGAGCTCCTACGAGCAGTACTTC.

The rearrangement joins TRBV12-3 or TRBV12-4 to TRBJ2-3, with D unclear. The CDR3 has 16 residues. Trimming removed 0 bases from V and 3 bases from J, with 13 bases in between. The CDR3, as DNA: TGTGCCAGCAGTTTAGCGGCCGAGAGAGGTACAGATACGCAGTATTTT. It yields the protein CASSLAAERGTDTQYF.

This clonotype was picked up a small number of times. This chain connects TRBV29-1 to TRBJ1-2, with a weak D call TRBD1 (5 bases). Trimming took 3 bases from V and 3 from J, leaving 17 bases between them. The germline gives CDR1 SQVTM, CDR2 ANQGSEA. This CDR3 is built from 15 residues. CDR3 nucleotide sequence: TGCAGCGTTGATATGAGTTCGGGGCCGTACTATGGCTACACCTTC. Translated: CSVDMSSGPYYGYTF.